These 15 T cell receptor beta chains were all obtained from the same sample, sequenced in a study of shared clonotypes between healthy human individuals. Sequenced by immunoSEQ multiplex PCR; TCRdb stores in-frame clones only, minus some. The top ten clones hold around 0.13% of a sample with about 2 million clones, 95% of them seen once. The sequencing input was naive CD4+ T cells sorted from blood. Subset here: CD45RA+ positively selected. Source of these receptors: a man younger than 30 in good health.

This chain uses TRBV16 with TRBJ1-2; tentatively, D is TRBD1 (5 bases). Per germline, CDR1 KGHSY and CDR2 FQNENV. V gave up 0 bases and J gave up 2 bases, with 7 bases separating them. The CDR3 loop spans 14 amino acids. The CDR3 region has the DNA TGTGCCAGCAGCCAATCAGGGGTAAACTATGGCTACACCTTC. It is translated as CASSQSGVNYGYTF.

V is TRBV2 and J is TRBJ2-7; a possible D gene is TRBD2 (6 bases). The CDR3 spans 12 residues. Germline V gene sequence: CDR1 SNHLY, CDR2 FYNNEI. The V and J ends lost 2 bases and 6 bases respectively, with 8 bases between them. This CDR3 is CASSEMGGEQYF. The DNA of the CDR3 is TGTGCCAGCAGTGAAATGGGAGGCGAGCAGTACTTC.

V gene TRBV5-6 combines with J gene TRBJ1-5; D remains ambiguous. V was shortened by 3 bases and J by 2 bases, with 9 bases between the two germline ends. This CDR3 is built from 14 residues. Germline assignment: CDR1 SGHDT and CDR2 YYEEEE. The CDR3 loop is CASSSLGGNQPQHF. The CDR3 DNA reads TGTGCCAGCAGCTCATTGGGTGGCAATCAGCCCCAGCATTTT.

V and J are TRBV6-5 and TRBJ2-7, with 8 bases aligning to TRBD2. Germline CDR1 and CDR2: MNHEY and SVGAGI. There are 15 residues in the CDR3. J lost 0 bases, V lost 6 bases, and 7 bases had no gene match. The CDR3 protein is CASRPTSGPSYEQYF. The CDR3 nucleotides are TGTGCCAGCAGGCCTACTAGCGGCCCCTCCTACGAGCAGTACTTC.

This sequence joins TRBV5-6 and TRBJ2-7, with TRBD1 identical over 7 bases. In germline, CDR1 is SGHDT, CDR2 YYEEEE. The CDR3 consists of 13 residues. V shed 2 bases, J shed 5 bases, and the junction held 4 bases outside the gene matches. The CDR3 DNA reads TGTGCCAGCAGCTTAACAGGGGAAGACGAGCAGTACTTC. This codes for CASSLTGEDEQYF. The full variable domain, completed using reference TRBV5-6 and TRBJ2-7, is DAGVTQSPTHLIKTRGQQVTLRCSPKSGHDTVSWYQQALGQGPQFIFQYYEEEERQRGNFPDRFSGHQFPNYSSELNVNALLLGDSALYLCASSLTGEDEQYFGPGTRLTVT.

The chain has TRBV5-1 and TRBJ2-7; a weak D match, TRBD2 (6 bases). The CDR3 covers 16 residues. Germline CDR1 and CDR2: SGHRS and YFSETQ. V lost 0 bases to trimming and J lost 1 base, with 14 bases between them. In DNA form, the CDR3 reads TGCGCCAGCAGCTTGGGCGGGGCGTCTGCATCCTACGAGCAGTACTTC. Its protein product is CASSLGGASASYEQYF. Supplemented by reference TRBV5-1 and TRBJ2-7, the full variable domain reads KAGVTQTPRYLIKTRGQQVTLSCSPISGHRSVSWYQQTPGQGLQFLFEYFSETQRNKGNFPGRFSGRQFSNSRSEMNVSTLELGDSALYLCASSLGGASASYEQYFGPGTRLTVT.

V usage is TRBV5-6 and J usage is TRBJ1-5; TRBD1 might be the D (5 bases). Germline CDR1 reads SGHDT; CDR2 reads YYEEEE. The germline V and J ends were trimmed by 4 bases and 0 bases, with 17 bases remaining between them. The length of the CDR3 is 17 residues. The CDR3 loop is CASSPGGLGGSNQPQHF. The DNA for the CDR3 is TGTGCCAGCAGCCCCGGGGGTCTAGGAGGTAGCAATCAGCCCCAGCATTTT.

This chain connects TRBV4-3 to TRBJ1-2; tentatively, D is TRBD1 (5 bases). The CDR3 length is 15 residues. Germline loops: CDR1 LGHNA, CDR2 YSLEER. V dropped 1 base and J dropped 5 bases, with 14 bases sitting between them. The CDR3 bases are TGCGCCAGCAGCCAAGGAATCGGGGAGGGGTATGGCTACACCTTC. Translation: CASSQGIGEGYGYTF.

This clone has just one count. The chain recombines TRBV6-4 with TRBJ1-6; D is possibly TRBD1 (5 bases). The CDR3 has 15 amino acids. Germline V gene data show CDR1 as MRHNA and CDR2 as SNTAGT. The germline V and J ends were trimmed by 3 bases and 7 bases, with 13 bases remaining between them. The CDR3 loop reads CASSESGTPNSPLHF. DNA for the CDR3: TGTGCCAGCAGTGAATCCGGGACGCCCAATTCACCCCTCCACTTT.

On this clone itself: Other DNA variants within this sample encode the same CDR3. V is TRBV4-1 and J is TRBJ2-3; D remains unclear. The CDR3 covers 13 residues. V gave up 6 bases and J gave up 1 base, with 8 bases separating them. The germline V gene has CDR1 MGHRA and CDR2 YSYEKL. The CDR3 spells CASSPAGTDTQYF. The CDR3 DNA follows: TGCGCCAGCAGTCCGGCGGGCACAGATACGCAGTATTTT.

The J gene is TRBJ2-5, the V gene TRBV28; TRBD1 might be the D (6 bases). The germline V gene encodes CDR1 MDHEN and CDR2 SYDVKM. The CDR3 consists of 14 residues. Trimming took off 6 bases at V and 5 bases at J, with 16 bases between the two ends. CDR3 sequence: CASSPTGKSETQYF. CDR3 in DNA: TGTGCCAGCAGCCCTACAGGGAAGTCGGAGACCCAGTACTTC.

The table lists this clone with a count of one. CDR3: CASTQLAGALYEQYF. The CDR3 DNA is TGTGCCAGCACCCAGCTAGCGGGAGCCCTCTACGAGCAGTACTTC. The chain has TRBV6-1 and TRBJ2-7, with 10 bases that match TRBD2. Trimming at V came to 7 bases and at J to 3 bases, leaving 9 bases not matched to a gene. Germline values: CDR1 MNHNS, CDR2 SASEGT. The CDR3 contains 15 residues.

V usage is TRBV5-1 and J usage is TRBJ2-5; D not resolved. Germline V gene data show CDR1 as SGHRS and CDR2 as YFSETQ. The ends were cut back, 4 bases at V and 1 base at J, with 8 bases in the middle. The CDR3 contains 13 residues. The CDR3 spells CASSRNFQETQYF. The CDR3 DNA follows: TGCGCCAGCAGCCGGAACTTCCAAGAGACCCAGTACTTC.

The DNA for the CDR3 is TGTGCCAGTAGTATATCCAGGGGGCAGGGAGCTGAAGCTTTCTTT. Amino acids: CASSISRGQGAEAFF. The chain has TRBV19 and TRBJ1-1, with 8 bases aligning to TRBD1. CDR3 length equals 15 residues. With V trimmed by 2 bases and J by 6 bases, 8 bases remained unmatched. Looked up from germline, CDR1 is LNHDA and CDR2 is SQIVND (reference sequence).

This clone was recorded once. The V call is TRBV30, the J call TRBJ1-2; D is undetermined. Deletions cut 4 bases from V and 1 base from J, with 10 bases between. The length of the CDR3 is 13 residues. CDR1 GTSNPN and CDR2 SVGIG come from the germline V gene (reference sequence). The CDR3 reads CAWTGGFNYGYTF. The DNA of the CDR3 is TGTGCCTGGACTGGCGGATTTAACTATGGCTACACCTTC.